This T cell receptor beta chain is drawn from a study of molecular identifiers for immune sequencing clone quantification. Study conclusions and caveats: Over 97% of CMV-specific effector molecules, but under 1% of naive ones, were in clones above 20 copies.

This clonotype was detected ten times or more. Its specificity is unknown. The CDR3 runs to 16 residues. The V gene's germline CDR1 is SGHDN and CDR2 FVKESK. Trimming cost V 4 bases and J 3 bases, with 17 bases left between them. Both previously described methods and listed TCR primers were employed to make bulk TCR libraries. TCRdb re-called the PCR reads with MiXCR, one entry per CDR3 protein. The repertoire includes about 510,000 distinct CDR3 sequences, 20% to 25% of them detected once, and approximately 0.8% sits in the top ten. The TCR was taken from a human donor in good health. Some libraries in this study had Jurkat cell RNA spiked in. Specimen: naive CD8+ T cells from blood, with Jurkat cell RNA spiked in. Subset reported: FACS-sorted CD8+CD4-CCR7+CD45RA+ naive T cells. J is TRBJ2-3 and V is TRBV14, with a weak D call TRBD1 (6 bases). As DNA, the CDR3 is TGTGCCAGCAGCCCCCTTAGGGGGATAAATACAGATACGCAGTATTTT. This sequence encodes CASSPLRGINTDTQYF.